The present entry profiles one T cell receptor (beta chain) with its context. TCRbeta library construction was performed incorporating unique molecular identifiers. TCRdb reanalysed the PCR reads using MiXCR and keeps one entry per CDR3 protein. The table has about 610,000 distinct CDR3 sequences, roughly a tenth seen once. The data stem from a study of T-cell reconstitution after alpha-beta-depleted transplantation in children. CDR1 is DFQATT, CDR2 SNEGSKA, per germline (reference sequence). The V gene end was trimmed by 4 bases and the J gene end by 7 bases; junction bases not matched to a gene: 9. The CDR3 spans 15 residues.

The chain carries TRBV20-1 and TRBJ1-6; TRBD1 agrees at 8 bases. The sequence derives from a human donor who donated a stem cell graft to a child with acute myeloid leukemia. The specimen was PBMCs from the stem cell graft donor, collected from the stem cell graft. The chain's CDR3 is CSATRQGAGNSPLHF. CDR3 nucleotides: TGCAGTGCTACCAGGCAGGGGGCAGGGAATTCACCCCTCCACTTT.